These 31 T cell receptor beta chains were all obtained from the same sample, sequenced in a study of a mutant IDH1 vaccine in newly diagnosed glioma (dated by TCRdb to about 2021). These receptors are not linked to any known antigen. The meaning of the sample's time point label: week 5, during vaccination. Each vaccine dose, consisting of 300 ug of a 20-mer mutant IDH1 peptide in Montanide, was administered subcutaneously with topical imiquimod. Libraries were prepared through the immunoSEQ multiplex PCR assay. TCRdb retrieved this table from immuneACCESS and kept in-frame rearrangements only. Not all clones are present; in checked studies, unresolved V genes account for under half, and no reason is known for the remainder. The sample includes about 54,000 clones, with around 80% observed a single time. Approximately 3.1% of the sample comes from the top ten. Source: PBMCs, taken from a glioma patient whose treatment included an IDH1 peptide vaccine. The source of these receptors is a man under 40 with glioma.

The rearrangement links TRBV19 to TRBJ1-5; TRBD1 aligns across 8 bases. After removal of 7 bases from V and 7 bases from J, the junction contained 15 bases not matched to a gene. The CDR3 sequence is 16 residues long. Germline lookup yields CDR1 LNHDA and CDR2 SQIVND (reference sequence). The CDR3 reads CASMASDRGFGQPQHF. DNA for the CDR3: TGTGCCAGTATGGCGAGCGACAGGGGCTTCGGGCAGCCCCAGCATTTT.

CDR3 nucleotides: TGTGCCAGCACCGGATCCAGCTCTGGAAACACCATATATTTT. Its translation: CASTGSSSGNTIYF. The rearrangement uses TRBV6-1 and TRBJ1-3; D remains unclear. V was trimmed by 7 bases and J by 0 bases, leaving 10 bases between them. The CDR3 consists of 14 residues. Germline CDR1 is MNHNS and CDR2 is SASEGT.

The chain is built from TRBV7-9 and TRBJ2-5, with D possibly matching TRBD1 (6 bases). The J call may be incorrect, as the DNA end agrees better with TRBJ2-7. Germline V lookup: CDR1 SEHNR, CDR2 FQNEAQ (reference sequence). This CDR3 is 14 amino acids long. The CDR3 is CASSLGDKNYEQYF. Written as DNA, the CDR3 is TGTGCCAGCAGCTTAGGGGACAAGAATTACGAGCAGTACTTC.

The V call is TRBV5-6, the J call TRBJ2-1; 9 nucleotides line up with TRBD1. Per germline, CDR1 SGHDT and CDR2 YYEEEE. J was trimmed by 2 bases and V by 3 bases; bases with no gene match: 3. The CDR3 is made up of 15 amino acids. As DNA, the CDR3 is TGTGCCAGCAGCTGGGGGACAGGGCCCTACAATGAGCAGTTCTTC. Translated: CASSWGTGPYNEQFF.

This chain uses TRBV19 with TRBJ2-2, with 13 bases fitting TRBD2. J gave up 7 bases and V 8 bases, and 4 bases lay outside the gene matches. CDR3 length: 14 amino acids. In germline, CDR1 is LNHDA, CDR2 SQIVND (reference sequence). CDR3 sequence reads: CASRGTSGVGELFF. The CDR3 DNA follows: TGTGCCAGTCGAGGGACTAGCGGGGTCGGGGAGCTGTTTTTT.

This CDR3 reads CASSSQAPAGRAFF. As DNA, the CDR3 is TGTGCCAGCTCCTCTCAAGCCCCCGCAGGGCGGGCTTTCTTT. The chain is built from TRBV6-1 and TRBJ1-1, with D possibly being TRBD1 (5 bases). The germline gives CDR1 MNHNS, CDR2 SASEGT. The V end was cut by 8 bases, the J end by 11 bases, with 24 bases between. The CDR3 runs 14 residues.

J is TRBJ1-2 and V is TRBV2; possibly TRBD1 for D (6 bases). Trimming stripped 10 bases from V and 8 bases from J, with 17 bases between. This CDR3 is 12 amino acids long. Germline CDR1 reads SNHLY; CDR2 reads FYNNEI. The CDR3 DNA sequence: TGTGCCACCACACAACAGGGATTGGGCTACACCTTC. It translates to CATTQQGLGYTF.

The gene calls are TRBV29-1 and TRBJ1-2; D possibly corresponds to TRBD1 (6 bases). Germline V gene sequence: CDR1 SQVTM, CDR2 ANQGSEA. The CDR3 totals 13 residues. V was pared by 3 bases and J by 4 bases, with 12 bases between. The CDR3 protein is CSVESGRGYGYTF. The CDR3 coding sequence is TGCAGCGTTGAGAGTGGCAGGGGCTATGGCTACACCTTC.

The CDR3 DNA reads as TGCGCCAGCAGCTTAAACCAAGATGGCTACACCTTC. It specifies CASSLNQDGYTF. This chain connects TRBV5-1 to TRBJ1-2; no clear D. The CDR3 has 12 amino acids. V was trimmed by 2 bases and J by 6 bases, leaving 8 bases between them. Germline CDR1 SGHRS, CDR2 YFSETQ.

The chain carries TRBV5-4 and TRBJ1-3; the D gene is possibly TRBD1 (6 bases). The CDR3 runs to 16 residues. The germline V and J ends were trimmed by 4 bases and 1 base, with 15 bases remaining between them. Per germline, CDR1 SGHNT and CDR2 YYREEE (reference sequence). Here the CDR3 DNA reads TGTGCCAGCAGCCAGTACGCGACAGGTTCTGGAAACACCATATATTTT. The encoded protein is CASSQYATGSGNTIYF.

This chain connects TRBV6-5 to TRBJ1-1, with D tentatively TRBD1 (6 bases). Germline values: CDR1 MNHEY, CDR2 SVGAGI. The CDR3 has 14 residues. The germline V and J ends were trimmed by 2 bases and 4 bases, with 11 bases remaining between them. The CDR3 protein is CASSYGGAGTEAFF. In nucleotides, the CDR3 is TGTGCCAGCAGTTACGGGGGGGCCGGCACTGAAGCTTTCTTT.

V is TRBV15 and J is TRBJ2-1; D not resolved. The CDR3 spans 11 residues. V was trimmed by 2 bases and J by 5 bases, leaving 1 base between them. Germline lookup yields CDR1 LNHNV and CDR2 YYDKDF (reference sequence). The CDR3 loop reads CATSRNNEQFF. CDR3 DNA sequence: TGTGCCACCAGCAGAAACAATGAGCAGTTCTTC. The full variable domain, with the rest looked up from reference TRBV15 and TRBJ2-1, is DAMVIQNPRYQVTQFGKPVTLSCSQTLNHNVMYWYQQKSSQAPKLLFHYYDKDFNNEADTPDNFQSRRPNTSFCFLDIRSPGLGDTAMYLCATSRNNEQFFGPGTRLTVL.

Only a few counts were recorded for this clone. The rearrangement joins TRBV30 to TRBJ1-5; possibly TRBD1 for D (6 bases). CDR1 and CDR2 from the germline V gene are GTSNPN and SVGIG (reference sequence). V was shortened by 1 base and J by 6 bases, with 13 bases between the two germline ends. The CDR3 totals 14 residues. This CDR3 is CAWSDRATFQPQHF. The CDR3 coding sequence is TGTGCCTGGAGTGACAGGGCAACTTTTCAGCCCCAGCATTTT. Full variable domain (missing parts from reference TRBV30 and TRBJ1-5): SQTIHQWPATLVQPVGSPLSLECTVEGTSNPNLYWYRQAAGRGLQLLFYSVGIGQISSEVPQNLSASRPQDRQFILSSKKLLLSDSGFYLCAWSDRATFQPQHFGDGTRLSIL.

This chain uses TRBV27 with TRBJ2-2, with D hard to call. CDR3 length: 13 amino acids. The V gene lost 4 bases and the J gene lost 5 bases, with 8 bases spanning the gap. Germline V gene lookup returns CDR1 MNHEY and CDR2 SMNVEV (reference sequence). CDR3 bases: TGTGCCAGCAGTTGGTTTGCGACCGGGGAGCTGTTTTTT. It codes for CASSWFATGELFF.

The rearrangement joins TRBV19 to TRBJ1-6, with D unresolved. Germline values: CDR1 LNHDA, CDR2 SQIVND (reference sequence). V was shortened by 7 bases and J by 6 bases, with 16 bases between the two germline ends. The CDR3 totals 15 residues. Here the CDR3 reads CASTRMDFGNSPLHF. CDR3 nucleotide sequence: TGTGCCAGTACCAGAATGGACTTTGGTAATTCACCCCTCCACTTT. Supplemented by reference TRBV19 and TRBJ1-6, the full variable domain reads DGGITQSPKYLFRKEGQNVTLSCEQNLNHDAMYWYRQDPGQGLRLIYYSQIVNDFQKGDIAEGYSVSREKKESFPLTVTSAQKNPTAFYLCASTRMDFGNSPLHFGNGTRLTVT.

In this sample, this clone turned up once. The chain employs TRBV7-2 and TRBJ2-1; D gene ambiguous. The CDR3 covers 16 residues. V was trimmed by 3 bases and J by 0 bases, leaving 12 bases between them. CDR1 is SGHTA and CDR2 is FQGNSA in the germline V gene. The CDR3 is CASSFGWLASYNEQFF. The CDR3 DNA reads TGTGCCAGCAGCTTTGGTTGGCTCGCCTCCTACAATGAGCAGTTCTTC.

The gene calls are TRBV6-6 and TRBJ2-5, with 9 bases fitting TRBD1. V lost 2 bases and J lost 9; bases outside the gene matches: 7. The CDR3 is made up of 14 amino acids. Germline lookup yields CDR1 MNHNY and CDR2 SVGAGI (reference sequence). The CDR3 DNA reads as TGTGCCAGCAGTTACCAGGACAGGGGATGGTCCCAGTACTTC. Its translation: CASSYQDRGWSQYF.

The gene calls are TRBV18 and TRBJ2-7, with TRBD2 identical over 10 bases. The CDR3 covers 18 residues. V lost 3 bases, J lost 1 base, and 12 bases stayed unmatched. In germline, CDR1 is KGHSH, CDR2 LQKENI. The CDR3 reads CASSPRLPASGGSYEQYF. CDR3 bases: TGTGCCAGCTCACCGCGACTTCCGGCTAGCGGGGGATCCTACGAGCAGTACTTC.

This CDR3 reads CASSDSTGYEQYF. CDR3 bases: TGTGCCAGCAGTGATTCGACAGGGTACGAGCAGTACTTC. V usage is TRBV11-3 and J usage is TRBJ2-7; TRBD1 agrees at 7 bases. Losses at the gene ends were 6 bases for V and 4 bases for J; bases not matched to a gene: 6. The V gene's germline CDR1 is SGHNT and CDR2 YENEEA. The CDR3 runs 13 residues.

This clone was seen a handful of times. This chain connects TRBV19 to TRBJ1-1; the D gene is possibly TRBD1 (6 bases). CDR3 size: 14 residues. Germline V CDR1 and CDR2: LNHDA, SQIVND (reference sequence). Trimming took off 5 bases at V and 10 bases at J, with 20 bases between the two ends. The CDR3 sequence is CASSGQWDNPGAFF. CDR3 DNA: TGTGCCAGTAGTGGCCAATGGGACAACCCGGGAGCTTTCTTT.

The chain uses TRBV6-6 and TRBJ2-7, with unresolved D. The V end was cut by 6 bases, the J end by 0 bases, with 12 bases between. This CDR3 contains 14 residues. Germline CDR1 is MNHNY and CDR2 is SVGAGI (reference sequence). CDR3 sequence reads: CASRPSWDSYEQYF. Written as DNA, the CDR3 is TGTGCCAGCAGGCCCTCCTGGGACTCCTACGAGCAGTACTTC.

This chain uses TRBV7-8 with TRBJ1-6; 7 bases map to TRBD1. Trimming at V came to 5 bases and at J to 7 bases, leaving 8 bases not matched to a gene. Germline CDR1 and CDR2: SGHVS and FQNEAQ. The length of the CDR3 is 15 residues. CDR3 DNA sequence: TGTGCCAGCAGCCTGTCCGGGACAGAGAATTCACCCCTCCACTTT. Its translation is CASSLSGTENSPLHF.

The chain employs TRBV6-1 and TRBJ1-2, with D uncertain. The CDR3 contains 11 residues. Trimming took 4 bases from V and 9 from J, leaving 9 bases between them. From germline, CDR1 is MNHNS and CDR2 SASEGT. The CDR3 here is CASSAPGRYTF. DNA of the CDR3: TGTGCCAGCAGTGCCCCGGGTCGCTACACCTTC.

The chain links TRBV2 to TRBJ2-7; D possibly uses TRBD1 or TRBD2 (5 bases each). CDR3 length: 15 amino acids. CDR1 SNHLY and CDR2 FYNNEI come from the germline V gene. Trimming stripped 7 bases from V and 4 bases from J, with 20 bases between. CDR3 loop: CASTEGSRGSYEQYF. DNA for the CDR3: TGTGCCAGCACCGAGGGTTCAAGGGGTTCTTACGAGCAGTACTTC.

V usage is TRBV25-1 and J usage is TRBJ1-1; no reliable D call. CDR1 and CDR2 from the germline V gene are MGHDK and SYGVNS. The CDR3 is 15 amino acids. V was clipped by 4 bases and J by 4 bases, with 16 bases between them. CDR3 nucleotides: TGTGCCAGCAGTGCATTTTATCAAAGCGGCACTGAAGCTTTCTTT. Translated: CASSAFYQSGTEAFF.

The CDR3 bases are TGTGCCAGCAGCTTGGATGCGGGGGGGCCGTGGAGCACAGATACGCAGTATTTT. It specifies CASSLDAGGPWSTDTQYF. The V and J genes are TRBV5-6 and TRBJ2-3, with 9 bases fitting TRBD2. The V gene end was trimmed by 0 bases and the J gene end by 0 bases; junction bases not matched to a gene: 8. The CDR3 has 18 amino acids. The germline gives CDR1 SGHDT, CDR2 YYEEEE.

This clone came up once. One junction end does not reproduce the germline sequence, and a read error may be involved. The sample holds other DNA sequences that translate to the same CDR3. V is TRBV27 and J is TRBJ1-1, with D maybe TRBD1 (6 bases). The CDR3 is 16 amino acids. Germline V lookup: CDR1 MNHEY, CDR2 SMNVEV (reference sequence). CDR3 amino acids: CASSPWGGRMNTEAFF. In DNA form, the CDR3 reads TGTGCCAGCAGCCCATGGGGGGGGCGCATGAATACTGAAGCTTTCTTT.

V gene TRBV18 combines with J gene TRBJ2-7; TRBD1 aligns across 10 bases. The germline V gene has CDR1 KGHSH and CDR2 LQKENI. This CDR3 has 15 residues. V lost 3 bases to trimming and J lost 9 bases; unmatched junction nucleotides: 11. The CDR3 loop reads CASSPKTGQGTGQYF. The DNA of the CDR3 is TGTGCCAGCTCACCCAAAACGGGACAGGGGACGGGGCAGTACTTC.

This chain uses TRBV12-2 with TRBJ1-1. TRBV12-2 is flagged as a pseudogene. The CDR3 runs 12 residues. CDR3: CASRGSNTEAFF. DNA for the CDR3: TGTGCAAGCCGCGGATCGAACACTGAAGCTTTCTTT.

This chain connects TRBV5-1 to TRBJ1-2, with 8 bases identical to TRBD1. CDR1 and CDR2 from the germline V gene are SGHRS and YFSETQ. The CDR3 spans 17 residues. The V gene end was trimmed by 5 bases and the J gene end by 0 bases; junction bases not matched to a gene: 12. The CDR3 loop reads CASRSRDRWDSNYGYTF. In nucleotides, the CDR3 is TGCGCCAGCAGATCAAGGGACAGGTGGGATTCTAACTATGGCTACACCTTC.

The chain joins TRBV19 to TRBJ1-5; TRBD1 agrees at 8 bases. The length of the CDR3 is 16 residues. Trimming removed 0 bases from V and 2 bases from J; junction bases left unmatched: 3. CDR1 is LNHDA, CDR2 SQIVND, per germline (reference sequence). CDR3 loop: CASSIDQGAGNQPQHF. The CDR3 DNA follows: TGTGCCAGTAGTATAGACCAGGGGGCTGGCAATCAGCCCCAGCATTTT.